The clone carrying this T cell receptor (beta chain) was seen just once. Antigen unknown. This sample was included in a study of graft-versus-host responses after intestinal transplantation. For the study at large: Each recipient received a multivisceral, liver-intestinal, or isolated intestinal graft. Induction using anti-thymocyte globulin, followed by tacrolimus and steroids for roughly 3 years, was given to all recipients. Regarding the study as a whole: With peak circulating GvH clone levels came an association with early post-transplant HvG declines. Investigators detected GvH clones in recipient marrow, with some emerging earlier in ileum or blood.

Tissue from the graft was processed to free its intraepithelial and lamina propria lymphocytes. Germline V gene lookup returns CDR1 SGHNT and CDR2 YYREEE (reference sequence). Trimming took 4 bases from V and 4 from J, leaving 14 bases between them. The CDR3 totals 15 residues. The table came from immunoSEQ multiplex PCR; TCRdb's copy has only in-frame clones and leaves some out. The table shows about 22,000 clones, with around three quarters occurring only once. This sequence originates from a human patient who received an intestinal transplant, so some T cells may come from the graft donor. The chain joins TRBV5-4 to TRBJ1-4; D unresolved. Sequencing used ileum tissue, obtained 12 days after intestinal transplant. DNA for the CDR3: TGTGCCAGCAGCCCCACCGAGGGATTTAATGAAAAACTGTTTTTT. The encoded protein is CASSPTEGFNEKLFF.